Below, 28 T cell receptor beta chains from the same sample are listed, as sequenced in a study of early T cells in non-severe SARS-CoV-2 infection. TCRdb independently ran MiXCR on the 5' RACE reads; one entry per CDR3 protein. The repertoire has about 69,000 distinct CDR3 sequences, approximately 10% of them found once; the top ten carry roughly 6.8%. The specimen was whole blood. Every receptor here comes from an adult who was a healthcare worker with PCR-confirmed SARS-CoV-2 infection or an uninfected control (not recorded which).

This clonotype was counted many times. The chain recombines TRBV29-1 with TRBJ1-4; weak D call: TRBD1 (6 bases). This CDR3 spans 12 amino acids. Trimming stripped 6 bases from V and 15 bases from J, with 20 bases between. Germline V gene sequence: CDR1 SQVTM, CDR2 ANQGSEA. The CDR3 loop reads CSVKGDSAGVFF. The CDR3 DNA reads TGCAGCGTCAAGGGGGACTCGGCGGGGGTGTTTTTT.

Only a few counts were recorded for this clonotype. The chain recombines TRBV20-1 with TRBJ2-1; D unresolved. Germline V gives CDR1 DFQATT, CDR2 SNEGSKA (reference sequence). The CDR3 has 12 residues. V was pared by 0 bases and J by 5 bases, with 5 bases between. The CDR3 nucleotides are TGCAGTGCTAGAGACTGGAACAATGAGCAGTTCTTC. Amino acid sequence: CSARDWNNEQFF.

This clonotype showed up just a few times. The gene calls are TRBV5-1 and TRBJ2-2; either TRBD1 or TRBD2 may supply D (5 bases each). Germline V gives CDR1 SGHRS, CDR2 YFSETQ. The CDR3 has 13 amino acids. The V end lost 7 bases, the J end lost 2 bases, and 9 bases lay between the germline ends. The CDR3 loop reads CASGRDNTGELFF. As DNA, the CDR3 is TGCGCCAGCGGCAGGGACAACACCGGGGAGCTGTTTTTT.

This clonotype has more than one count but fewer than ten. This chain connects TRBV5-1 to TRBJ2-3; D gene ambiguous. Germline assignment: CDR1 SGHRS and CDR2 YFSETQ. This CDR3 is 14 amino acids long. Trimming pared 4 bases from V and 2 bases from J, leaving 11 bases between. CDR3 region: CASSPVNPTDTQYF. CDR3 sequence (DNA): TGCGCCAGCAGCCCGGTTAACCCCACAGATACGCAGTATTTT.

The table lists this clonotype with many counts. This rearrangement joins TRBV12-3 or TRBV12-4 to TRBJ1-2; 9 nucleotides agree with TRBD1. This CDR3 is built from 13 residues. The V and J ends lost 3 bases and 8 bases, in that order; junction bases with no gene match: 4. This CDR3 is CASSFTGGIGYTF. The CDR3 bases are TGTGCCAGCAGTTTCACAGGGGGCATCGGCTACACCTTC.

The chain couples TRBV15 to TRBJ2-5; 9 bases are a match to TRBD2. Germline loops: CDR1 LNHNV, CDR2 YYDKDF (reference sequence). The CDR3 totals 20 residues. Trimming cost V 3 bases and J 2 bases; bases outside gene matches: 19. CDR3 in DNA: TGTGCCACCAGCAGGGAGATAGCGGGAGATATAACGGGGGGGCAAGAGACCCAGTACTTC. It is translated as CATSREIAGDITGGQETQYF.

Here the CDR3 DNA reads TGTGCCAGCAGCCCCACCAGGGGAAACACCATATATTTT. Translation gives CASSPTRGNTIYF. V and J are TRBV3-1 and TRBJ1-3; D ambiguous. Trimming stripped 4 bases from V and 4 bases from J, with 8 bases between. The CDR3 consists of 13 residues. CDR1 is LGHDT and CDR2 is YNNKEL in the germline V gene (reference sequence).

This clonotype was picked up many times. V is TRBV5-1 and J is TRBJ2-7; D not resolved. The CDR3 has 11 residues. Trimming removed 4 bases at V and 3 bases at J, with 5 bases between. Germline CDR1 is SGHRS and CDR2 is YFSETQ. The CDR3 is CASSVDYEQYF. The CDR3 bases are TGCGCCAGCAGCGTCGACTACGAGCAGTACTTC.

There are a few counts of this clonotype. The chain uses TRBV19 and TRBJ2-7; D not resolved. V lost 1 base, J lost 2 bases, and 9 bases lay in between. The CDR3 has 14 residues. Germline V gene data show CDR1 as LNHDA and CDR2 as SQIVND (reference sequence). The CDR3 protein is CASSIGNRPYEQYF. Here the CDR3 DNA reads TGTGCCAGTAGTATAGGGAATCGTCCCTACGAGCAGTACTTC. The complete variable domain, with remaining parts taken from reference TRBV19 and TRBJ2-7, reads DGGITQSPKYLFRKEGQNVTLSCEQNLNHDAMYWYRQDPGQGLRLIYYSQIVNDFQKGDIAEGYSVSREKKESFPLTVTSAQKNPTAFYLCASSIGNRPYEQYFGPGTRLTVT.

This clonotype was picked up many times. V is TRBV6-2 or TRBV6-3 and J is TRBJ2-1; D could derive from TRBD1 or TRBD2 (5 bases each). Germline CDR1 MNHEY, CDR2 SVGEGT. The CDR3 runs 15 residues. The germline V and J ends were trimmed by 5 bases and 1 base, with 12 bases remaining between them. CDR3 amino acids: CASSEGRVSYNEQFF. CDR3 nucleotides: TGTGCCAGCAGTGAGGGGCGCGTTTCCTACAATGAGCAGTTCTTC.

This chain connects TRBV5-4 to TRBJ2-5; 8 bases fit TRBD1. The CDR3 contains 13 residues. With 4 bases clipped from V and 5 bases from J, the junction kept 4 bases outside the gene matches. In germline, CDR1 is SGHNT, CDR2 YYREEE (reference sequence). The CDR3 nucleotides read TGTGCCAGCAGCCCCCAGGGGGCGGAGACCCAGTACTTC. Protein product: CASSPQGAETQYF.

This clonotype has at least ten counts. This rearrangement joins TRBV19 to TRBJ1-5; 11 bases align to TRBD1. With V trimmed by 3 bases and J by 5 bases, 9 bases remained unmatched. The germline V gene has CDR1 LNHDA and CDR2 SQIVND (reference sequence). The CDR3 spans 17 residues. CDR3 in DNA: TGTGCCAGTAGTATCACGGGGACAGGGGGTTCAGATCAGCCCCAGCATTTT. It codes for CASSITGTGGSDQPQHF.

The table lists this clonotype with many counts. The chain joins TRBV4-1 to TRBJ1-3; D is undetermined. The germline V and J ends were trimmed by 3 bases and 1 base, with 7 bases remaining between them. The CDR3 consists of 14 residues. Germline lookup yields CDR1 MGHRA and CDR2 YSYEKL. The CDR3 loop reads CASSQGFSGNTIYF. CDR3 in DNA: TGCGCCAGCAGCCAGGGTTTTTCTGGAAACACCATATATTTT.

The table lists this clonotype with a few counts. This chain joins TRBV7-9 and TRBJ2-2; D unresolved. CDR1 and CDR2 (germline): SEHNR, FQNEAQ (reference sequence). The CDR3 loop spans 14 amino acids. With 1 base removed from V and 3 bases from J, the gap between germline ends came to 6 bases. CDR3 amino acids: CASSLVVYTGELFF. For the CDR3, the DNA is TGTGCCAGCAGCTTAGTGGTGTACACCGGGGAGCTGTTTTTT.

This clonotype has only a few counts. The J gene is TRBJ2-1, the V gene TRBV12-5, with a tentative D call TRBD1 (6 bases). This CDR3 comprises 16 residues. The germline gives CDR1 LGHNT, CDR2 FRNRAP. V was shortened by 0 bases and J by 9 bases, with 18 bases between the two germline ends. CDR3 residues: CASGLVADSRAGEQFF. The CDR3 DNA is TGTGCTAGTGGTTTGGTAGCGGACAGCAGGGCTGGTGAGCAGTTCTTC.

This clonotype came up many times. The CDR3 sequence: CASSQDPPGGYGYTF. The CDR3 DNA sequence: TGTGCCAGCAGCCAAGATCCGCCAGGGGGCTATGGCTACACCTTC. J is TRBJ1-2 and V is TRBV14, with 7 bases lining up with TRBD1. Germline V gene data show CDR1 as SGHDN and CDR2 as FVKESK. The CDR3 has 15 amino acids. With 0 bases clipped from V and 4 bases from J, the junction kept 5 bases outside the gene matches.

V gene TRBV29-1 combines with J gene TRBJ2-7; TRBD1 matches at 7 bases. This CDR3 contains 12 residues. The ends lost 7 bases at V and 0 bases at J; junction bases unmatched: 3. Germline V gene lookup returns CDR1 SQVTM and CDR2 ANQGSEA. CDR3 in amino acids: CSATGASYEQYF. Written as DNA, the CDR3 is TGCAGCGCCACAGGGGCCTCCTACGAGCAGTACTTC.

The CDR3 loop reads CASSLRGQGNSPLHF. CDR3 sequence (DNA): TGTGCCAGCAGCCTAAGGGGACAGGGTAATTCACCCCTCCACTTT. This sequence joins TRBV5-4 and TRBJ1-6, with 9 bases identical to TRBD1. J gave up 6 bases and V 4 bases, and 5 bases lay outside the gene matches. CDR1 is SGHNT, CDR2 YYREEE, per germline (reference sequence). CDR3 length equals 15 residues.

This chain uses TRBV20-1 with TRBJ2-7, with D possibly matching TRBD1 (5 bases). Germline CDR1 is DFQATT and CDR2 is SNEGSKA (reference sequence). Trimming took off 6 bases at V and 5 bases at J, with 14 bases between the two ends. The CDR3 runs to 12 residues. The CDR3 DNA sequence: TGCAGTGCCCAGGGATTTTCCCACGAGCAGTACTTC. This codes for CSAQGFSHEQYF.

The sample holds many counts of this clonotype. The genes are TRBV29-1 and TRBJ2-1, with D hard to call. CDR1 is SQVTM and CDR2 is ANQGSEA in the germline V gene. Between the trimmed V and J ends, which lost 5 bases and 0 bases, there was a span of 11 bases. The CDR3 is 14 amino acids. CDR3 nucleotide sequence: TGCAGCGTTCGTCCCTCTGGCTCCTACAATGAGCAGTTCTTC. Its protein product is CSVRPSGSYNEQFF.

The chain combines TRBV7-2 with TRBJ2-3; TRBD1 agrees at 7 bases. Trimming took 1 base from V and 5 from J; bases not matched to a gene: 3. Germline CDR1 reads SGHTA; CDR2 reads FQGNSA. The CDR3 runs to 14 residues. CDR3 DNA: TGTGCCAGCAGCTTAGAGGGGGCGGGAGATACGCAGTATTTT. Translating gives CASSLEGAGDTQYF.

This clonotype was observed many times. The chain employs TRBV12-3 or TRBV12-4 and TRBJ1-2, with D tentatively TRBD1 (6 bases). The CDR3 length is 14 residues. Trimming shortened V by 6 bases and J by 2 bases, and 13 bases separated the two germline ends. CDR3: CASSTTGFNYGYTF. CDR3 DNA: TGTGCCAGCAGCACTACAGGGTTCAACTATGGCTACACCTTC.

The chain uses TRBV2 and TRBJ2-4; 7 bases fit TRBD2. Germline values: CDR1 SNHLY, CDR2 FYNNEI. J gave up 10 bases and V 2 bases, and 8 bases lay outside the gene matches. The CDR3 spans 14 residues. The CDR3 loop is CASSEIAGGGIQYF. The CDR3 region has the DNA TGTGCCAGCAGTGAAATCGCTGGGGGAGGGATTCAGTACTTC.

With regard to this clonotype: A much larger clone lies one base from this, so it may be a read error. V usage is TRBV7-9 and J usage is TRBJ2-1; 8 bases line up with TRBD2. The CDR3 sequence is 13 residues long. CDR1 SEHNR and CDR2 FQNEAQ come from the germline V gene (reference sequence). V was clipped by 8 bases and J by 9 bases; unmatched bases: 9. The CDR3 sequence: CASGRGGFIEQFF. Here the CDR3 DNA reads TGTGCCAGCGGTCGGGGGGGCTTCATTGAGCAGTTCTTC.

This clonotype was seen only a few times. This rearrangement joins TRBV6-2 or TRBV6-3 to TRBJ2-1; 8 bases are shared with TRBD2. The ends lost 7 bases at V and 7 bases at J; junction bases unmatched: 9. The length of the CDR3 is 14 residues. In germline, CDR1 is MNHEY, CDR2 SVGEGT. The CDR3 DNA sequence: TGTGCCAGCAACCTAGCGGGTCTTTCAAATGAGCAGTTCTTC. It codes for CASNLAGLSNEQFF.

This clonotype turned up a few times. The V call is TRBV23-1, the J call TRBJ1-5; D gene unclear. TRBV23-1 has ORF status, its function being uncertain. The CDR3 sequence is 16 residues long. Trimming removed 0 bases from V and 4 bases from J, with 13 bases in between. The CDR3 spells CASSQSWRNFNQPQHF. The CDR3 nucleotides read TGCGCCAGCAGTCAATCGTGGCGGAATTTTAATCAGCCCCAGCATTTT.

This clonotype was observed a few times. This chain links TRBV5-1 with TRBJ2-1; no firm D call. The ends were cut back, 0 bases at V and 2 bases at J, with 6 bases in the middle. The length of the CDR3 is 14 residues. Germline V CDR1 and CDR2: SGHRS, YFSETQ. CDR3 in DNA: TGCGCCAGCAGCTTGGCTGTCACCTACAATGAGCAGTTCTTC. This gives the protein CASSLAVTYNEQFF.

This clonotype was detected many times. The gene calls are TRBV19 and TRBJ2-7; D unresolved. The CDR3 extends over 13 amino acids. Trimming removed 8 bases from V and 0 bases from J, with 11 bases in between. Germline assignment: CDR1 LNHDA and CDR2 SQIVND (reference sequence). The chain's CDR3 is CASRLSLSYEQYF. CDR3 DNA: TGTGCCAGTCGTCTTAGCCTCTCCTACGAGCAGTACTTC.